This T cell receptor (beta chain) comes out of a study of regulatory T cells in long-lasting Graves disease. Researchers made TCR beta libraries by using iRepertoire HTBI primers and running Arm-PCR on CDR3 regions. TCRdb processed the multiplex PCR reads anew with MiXCR; each CDR3 protein has one entry. The profile shows over 500,000 distinct CDR3 sequences, roughly 15% of them singletons. This clonotype was observed at least ten times. CDR3 length: 13 amino acids. Germline CDR1 is SEHNR and CDR2 is FQNEAQ (reference sequence). V was trimmed by 5 bases and J by 6 bases, leaving 14 bases between them. The time point denotes: newly diagnosed GD, antithyroid drugs for less than 3 months. From PBMCs, RNA was extracted and then used to make the TCR library. Diagnosing Graves' disease relied on the American Thyroid Association guidelines. Another study also made use of these data, one on T cells in Graves' hyperthyroidism and ophthalmopathy.

The rearrangement links TRBV7-9 to TRBJ2-7, with D possibly matching TRBD1 (5 bases). The sample in question was peripheral blood mononuclear cells (PBMCs), obtained at new diagnosis, from a patient treated with antithyroid drugs. The clonotype originates from a woman aged 25 to 45 with Graves disease. In DNA form, the CDR3 reads TGTGCCAGCAGCCCAGAGGTCACAGGCGAGCAGTACTTC. This translates into CASSPEVTGEQYF.